The 16 T cell receptor beta chains below all came from one sample that was sequenced in a study of control samples from healthy donors and cancer patients. Libraries were prepared by immunoSEQ multiplex PCR; TCRdb keeps only in-frame clonotypes and omits some of them. The sample lists about 92,000 clones, approximately 78% occurring once. The specimen sequenced was blood. The receptors come from a woman aged 55-75 years in good health.

V gene TRBV5-1 combines with J gene TRBJ1-4; TRBD1 might be the D (5 bases). The CDR3 is 15 amino acids. V was trimmed by 0 bases and J by 8 bases, leaving 14 bases between them. Per germline, CDR1 SGHRS and CDR2 YFSETQ. DNA for the CDR3: TGCGCCAGCAGCTTGGAAGGGCAGGGTGGGGAAAAACTGTTTTTT. This gives the protein CASSLEGQGGEKLFF.

This chain links TRBV9 with TRBJ2-1; 13 nucleotides align to TRBD2. CDR3 size: 16 residues. The trim removed 3 bases at V and 9 bases at J, leaving 9 bases unmatched. Germline CDR1 is SGDLS and CDR2 is YYNGEE. The CDR3: CASSARGTSGTSEQFF. Written as DNA, the CDR3 is TGTGCCAGCAGCGCGAGGGGGACTAGCGGGACCAGTGAGCAGTTCTTC.

This sequence joins TRBV19 and TRBJ1-5, with TRBD1 identical over 7 bases. The germline V gene encodes CDR1 LNHDA and CDR2 SQIVND (reference sequence). The CDR3 sequence is 16 residues long. The V gene end was trimmed by 5 bases and the J gene end by 1 base; junction bases not matched to a gene: 8. CDR3 nucleotides: TGTGCCAGTAGTTTTCTGAACAGGGGAAGCAATCAGCCCCAGCATTTT. This encodes CASSFLNRGSNQPQHF. The full variable domain, with the rest looked up from reference TRBV19 and TRBJ1-5, is DGGITQSPKYLFRKEGQNVTLSCEQNLNHDAMYWYRQDPGQGLRLIYYSQIVNDFQKGDIAEGYSVSREKKESFPLTVTSAQKNPTAFYLCASSFLNRGSNQPQHFGDGTRLSIL.

Only one count was recorded for this clone. The gene calls are TRBV18 and TRBJ2-1, with 11 bases fitting TRBD2. The CDR3 has 16 amino acids. V shed 2 bases, J shed 8 bases, and the junction held 8 bases outside the gene matches. The germline V gene encodes CDR1 KGHSH and CDR2 LQKENI. This chain's CDR3 is CASSPSLSGRAHEQFF. Here the CDR3 DNA reads TGTGCCAGCTCACCATCTCTTAGCGGGAGGGCACATGAGCAGTTCTTC.

This sequence joins TRBV5-1 and TRBJ2-2; D is unclear. The CDR3 length is 18 residues. Germline CDR1 is SGHRS and CDR2 is YFSETQ. V was shortened by 0 bases and J by 3 bases, with 18 bases between the two germline ends. The CDR3 nucleotides are TGCGCCAGCAGCTTGGCCTCCTTCTCGGGCCGAGACACCGGGGAGCTGTTTTTT. Its protein is CASSLASFSGRDTGELFF.

This rearrangement joins TRBV27 to TRBJ1-1; a possible D gene is TRBD1 (6 bases). CDR1 and CDR2 (germline): MNHEY, SMNVEV (reference sequence). The CDR3 extends over 15 amino acids. V gave up 2 bases and J gave up 4 bases, with 14 bases separating them. The CDR3 loop is CASSLLAGGGTEAFF. DNA for the CDR3: TGTGCCAGCAGTTTACTAGCGGGGGGCGGCACTGAAGCTTTCTTT.

The chain links TRBV27 to TRBJ2-2, with 7 bases lining up with TRBD1. Germline V gene lookup returns CDR1 MNHEY and CDR2 SMNVEV (reference sequence). The J segment lost 0 bases and the V segment lost 6 bases, leaving 7 bases of the junction unmatched. The CDR3 sequence is 16 residues long. CDR3 DNA: TGTGCCAGCAGATACCGGACAGGCTCGAACACCGGGGAGCTGTTTTTT. Translating gives CASRYRTGSNTGELFF.

This clone was seen once. The rearrangement uses TRBV10-3 and TRBJ2-1, with unresolved D. The V and J ends lost 0 bases and 6 bases respectively, with 6 bases between them. The CDR3 covers 13 residues. Germline V lookup: CDR1 ENHRY, CDR2 SYGVKD. The CDR3 nucleotides read TGTGCCATCAGTGAGTCTAGTGCCAATGAGCAGTTCTTC. It yields the protein CAISESSANEQFF.

The CDR3 sequence is CASSAPYRGSGNTIYF. The CDR3 DNA follows: TGTGCCAGCAGCGCACCCTACAGGGGCTCTGGAAACACCATATATTTT. The V call is TRBV5-5, the J call TRBJ1-3; TRBD1 matches at 7 bases. CDR1 and CDR2 (germline): SGHKS, YYEKEE (reference sequence). This CDR3 has 16 amino acids. V shed 4 bases, J shed 0 bases, and the junction held 7 bases outside the gene matches.

On this clone: Other nucleotide sequences from this sample produce the same CDR3. This chain links TRBV19 with TRBJ2-2; 15 bases fit TRBD2. With 8 bases clipped from V and 4 bases from J, the junction kept 2 bases outside the gene matches. This CDR3 is built from 15 residues. CDR1 is LNHDA, CDR2 SQIVND, per germline (reference sequence). The chain's CDR3 is CASSGLAGGTGELFF. The CDR3 DNA sequence: TGTGCCAGTTCGGGACTAGCGGGAGGCACCGGGGAGCTGTTTTTT.

This clone was seen just once. The chain is built from TRBV2 and TRBJ1-1; D remains unclear. V was clipped by 9 bases and J by 0 bases, with 8 bases between them. This CDR3 contains 12 residues. The germline V gene encodes CDR1 SNHLY and CDR2 FYNNEI. CDR3 coding DNA: TGTGCCAGTCAGGCCCTGAACACTGAAGCTTTCTTT. It specifies CASQALNTEAFF.

This clone was seen only a few times. The CDR3 coding sequence is TGTGCCAGCCGAGGGACAACTGGAAACACCATATATTTT. It is translated as CASRGTTGNTIYF. This chain joins TRBV2 and TRBJ1-3; perhaps TRBD1 as D (6 bases). The germline V and J ends were trimmed by 8 bases and 2 bases, with 10 bases remaining between them. CDR1 is SNHLY and CDR2 is FYNNEI in the germline V gene. This CDR3 has 13 amino acids.

The chain links TRBV24-1 to TRBJ2-1, with D perhaps TRBD2 (6 bases). The CDR3 extends over 14 amino acids. The germline V and J ends were trimmed by 4 bases and 5 bases, with 11 bases remaining between them. Germline V gene lookup returns CDR1 KGHDR and CDR2 SFDVKD. CDR3 amino acids: CATSDLTRDNEQFF. In nucleotides, the CDR3 is TGTGCCACCAGTGACCTGACTAGGGACAATGAGCAGTTCTTC.

Only a few counts were recorded for this clone. The chain carries TRBV10-2 and TRBJ2-5, with D maybe TRBD1 (6 bases). CDR1 WSHSY and CDR2 SAAADI come from the germline V gene. Deletions cut 3 bases from V and 6 bases from J, with 20 bases between. The length of the CDR3 is 16 residues. CDR3 sequence reads: CASSDPGGASVKTQYF. Here the CDR3 DNA reads TGCGCCAGCAGTGATCCTGGGGGCGCGTCGGTAAAGACCCAGTACTTC.

The chain uses TRBV4-3 and TRBJ1-1; 8 bases map to TRBD1. There are 15 residues in the CDR3. Looked up from germline, CDR1 is LGHNA and CDR2 is YSLEER. J gave up 1 base and V 6 bases, and 7 bases lay outside the gene matches. CDR3 in DNA: TGCGCCAGCAGTTTCCGTCAGGGGGCGAACACTGAAGCTTTCTTT. Translation: CASSFRQGANTEAFF.

The rearrangement uses TRBV10-3 and TRBJ2-1; 9 bases agree with TRBD2. Germline CDR1 and CDR2: ENHRY and SYGVKD. The CDR3 runs 15 residues. Trimming cost V 5 bases and J 4 bases; bases outside gene matches: 6. CDR3 in amino acids: CAISNSGGPYNEQFF. Written as DNA, the CDR3 is TGTGCCATCAGTAACAGCGGGGGGCCGTACAATGAGCAGTTCTTC.